This T cell receptor (beta chain) was sequenced for a study of blood T cell repertoires in COVID-19. Across the whole study: COVID-19 samples, acute and convalescent, were from the United States, Italy and Spain. In each case, the material was cDNA or gDNA derived from T cells, B-cell-depleted T cells, or PBMCs.

Original handling: It was from reference gene primer amplification that nucleated cell counts were estimated. Sequencing used immunoSEQ multiplex PCR; TCRdb keeps in-frame clones, though not all of them. Clone size and the V and J calls come from that table; the DNA yielded D and trimming. The sample comprises around 150,000 clones, approximately 79% of which are singletons, and 7% rests with the top ten. The CDR3 covers 13 residues. Deletions cut 8 bases from V and 1 base from J, with 12 bases between. The V gene's germline CDR1 is MDHEN and CDR2 SYDVKM. Patients of the Seattle cohort, enrolled during active infection, were followed longitudinally.

This receptor was taken from a woman aged 40-49 years with COVID-19, enrolled during active disease. The chain carries TRBV28 and TRBJ2-7; possible D gene TRBD2, 6 bases. The material sequenced was peripheral blood. The CDR3 reads CASLEGGSYEQYF. The CDR3, as DNA: TGTGCCAGCCTGGAGGGCGGGTCCTACGAGCAGTACTTC.